The rows below give T cell receptor beta chains drawn from one sample of a study of cytomegalovirus exposure and HLA in healthy donors. Assay: immunoSEQ multiplex PCR; the TCRdb copy retains only in-frame clones and omits some. Among approximately 180,000 clones listed, around 75% were seen once. Sequenced sample: PBMCs. These TCRs come from a woman in her forties or fifties in good health and CMV-seronegative. Each CDR3 is given without its conserved first and last residue. A D gene is named only where the DNA matches it firmly.

J: TRBJ1-1
D: -
V: TRBV5-4
CDR3: ASSQVPLGLNTEAF

J: TRBJ1-5
D: TRBD1
V: TRBV28
CDR3: ASTPGGGQGVYQPQH

J: TRBJ2-7
D: -
V: TRBV19
CDR3: ASSAHKGEQY

J: TRBJ2-2
D: TRBD1
V: TRBV7-7
CDR3: ASSWDRSTGELF

J: TRBJ2-2
D: TRBD1
V: TRBV11-2
CDR3: ASSRRDRGTGELF

J: TRBJ2-3
D: -
V: TRBV7-3
CDR3: ASRSTSTDTQY

J: TRBJ1-1
D: -
V: TRBV6-1
CDR3: ASSEQGMITEAF

J: TRBJ2-1
D: TRBD2
V: TRBV29-1
CDR3: SVDRTSGDLF

J: TRBJ1-1
D: TRBD1
V: TRBV19
CDR3: ASSRDRTLRSEAF

J: TRBJ2-7
D: -
V: TRBV5-1
CDR3: ASSFDSTYEQY

J: TRBJ2-7
D: TRBD1
V: TRBV19
CDR3: ASSIGQGAYEQY

J: TRBJ1-1
D: TRBD1
V: TRBV7-9
CDR3: ASSLQGAMTEAF

J: TRBJ2-5
D: TRBD1
V: TRBV5-1
CDR3: ASSSRDSVQETQY

J: TRBJ2-7
D: -
V: TRBV28
CDR3: ASSSSSSYEQY

J: TRBJ2-7
D: TRBD2
V: TRBV4-3
CDR3: ASSQDLAGASYEQY

J: TRBJ2-2
D: -
V: TRBV5-4
CDR3: ASSAREQGNTGELF

J: TRBJ1-5
D: -
V: TRBV2
CDR3: APPLALGGSNQPQH

J: TRBJ1-4
D: -
V: TRBV28
CDR3: ASSTYKGYGEKLF

J: TRBJ2-1
D: -
V: TRBV6-1
CDR3: ASSEPPGLGAGHEQF

J: TRBJ1-5
D: -
V: TRBV5-6
CDR3: ASSLKDGSHNQPQH

J: TRBJ1-1
D: -
V: TRBV5-1
CDR3: ASSPDTPRRNTEAF

J: TRBJ1-5
D: TRBD1
V: TRBV6-5
CDR3: ASSPDRGLHQPQH

J: TRBJ2-7
D: TRBD1
V: TRBV15
CDR3: ATSSWDSRIMY

J: TRBJ2-7
D: -
V: TRBV18
CDR3: ASSPQGSVYEQY

J: TRBJ1-2
D: TRBD1
V: TRBV27
CDR3: ASSPPGQGLGGYT

J: TRBJ2-7
D: -
V: TRBV4-2
CDR3: ASSQDVPPEQY

J: TRBJ1-1
D: -
V: TRBV11-3
CDR3: ASSTGLNTEAF

J: TRBJ2-7
D: -
V: TRBV28
CDR3: ASSLFSSYEQY

J: TRBJ1-5
D: -
V: TRBV15
CDR3: ATSRASNQPQH

J: TRBJ2-7
D: -
V: TRBV28
CDR3: ASSLELGAQSYEQY

J: TRBJ1-3
D: -
V: TRBV7-8
CDR3: ASSPARVMSSGNTIY

J: TRBJ1-1
D: -
V: TRBV7-2
CDR3: ASSLDSWNTEAF

J: TRBJ1-3
D: -
V: TRBV25-1
CDR3: ASRSGLAGNTIY

J: TRBJ1-5
D: -
V: TRBV4-2
CDR3: ASSQAVEGSSNQPQH

J: TRBJ1-1
D: -
V: TRBV27
CDR3: ASSGGGAFTEAF

J: TRBJ2-3
D: -
V: TRBV30
CDR3: AWSLSRTDTQY

J: TRBJ2-3
D: -
V: TRBV9
CDR3: ASSVGGMPVTDTQY

J: TRBJ1-2
D: TRBD1
V: TRBV7-2
CDR3: ASSLALKPGQGKGYT

J: TRBJ1-3
D: TRBD1
V: TRBV9
CDR3: ASSLGTGTRFSGNTIY

J: TRBJ1-4
D: -
V: TRBV19
CDR3: ASSITPSGGVNEKLF

J: TRBJ2-7
D: TRBD2
V: TRBV15
CDR3: ATSSPTSGVLYEQY

J: TRBJ1-1
D: -
V: TRBV5-4
CDR3: ASSLESRGGTEAF

J: TRBJ2-2
D: TRBD2
V: TRBV4-3
CDR3: ASSLYTSGDYTGELF

J: TRBJ2-1
D: TRBD2
V: TRBV7-2
CDR3: ASSPLAGGGNEQF

J: TRBJ2-4
D: TRBD1
V: TRBV29-1
CDR3: SVADRGLRY

J: TRBJ2-2
D: TRBD1
V: TRBV9
CDR3: ASSVTQGAPAGELF

J: TRBJ1-1
D: TRBD1
V: TRBV7-9
CDR3: ASSGTVEGTGLEAF

J: TRBJ1-1
D: -
V: TRBV30
CDR3: AWRCSMNTEAF

J: TRBJ2-4
D: TRBD1
V: TRBV11-3
CDR3: ASSTGGITKNIQY

J: TRBJ2-3
D: TRBD2
V: TRBV28
CDR3: ASPPGLAGRNETDTQY

J: TRBJ1-2
D: -
V: TRBV13
CDR3: ASSLSGYGYT

J: TRBJ2-3
D: TRBD1
V: TRBV6-5
CDR3: ASSYGTGSDTQY

J: TRBJ2-7
D: -
V: TRBV7-6
CDR3: ASSLRGESYEQY

J: TRBJ2-1
D: -
V: TRBV18
CDR3: ASSPMGLEQF

J: TRBJ2-5
D: -
V: TRBV1
CDR3: TSSHRGRETQY